These 16 T cell receptor beta chains originate from one sample sequenced in a study of memory CD4+ T cells and cytomegalovirus serostatus. The sort gate was single viable CD3+CD4+CD8-CD45RO+ cells for memory CD4+ T cells. Repertoires were generated with immunoSEQ multiplex PCR, while TCRdb's copy carries only in-frame clones and drops some. The repertoire consists of under 40,000 clones, with approximately 79% occurring once and the leading ten covering 5.3%. Sequences were obtained from memory CD4+ T cells from blood. The receptors here all came from an adult in good health and CMV-seropositive.

The gene calls are TRBV14 and TRBJ2-7, with TRBD2 as a possible D gene (5 bases). CDR1 and CDR2 from the germline V gene are SGHDN and FVKESK. Trimming took 1 base from V and 1 from J, leaving 11 bases between them. The CDR3 has 15 residues. The CDR3 is CASSQGRGWSYEQYF. DNA for the CDR3: TGTGCCAGCAGCCAAGGTCGGGGTTGGTCCTACGAGCAGTACTTC.

V is TRBV28 and J is TRBJ1-1, with D perhaps matching TRBD1 (5 bases). CDR1 is MDHEN, CDR2 SYDVKM, per germline. V lost 4 bases and J lost 2, with 20 bases in between. The CDR3 runs 17 residues. Here the CDR3 DNA reads TGTGCCAGCAGTTCTTACCGGGACCTTACCTTCAACACTGAAGCTTTCTTT. Protein product: CASSSYRDLTFNTEAFF.

Details on this clone: This sample includes further DNA sequences coding for the same CDR3. Here the CDR3 reads CASSRDQETQYF. CDR3 sequence (DNA): TGTGCCAGCTCACGAGACCAAGAGACCCAGTACTTC. The chain is built from TRBV18 and TRBJ2-5; D remains ambiguous. Germline values: CDR1 KGHSH, CDR2 LQKENI. The CDR3 contains 12 residues. Trimming removed 4 bases at V and 0 bases at J, with 3 bases between.

Only a few counts were recorded for this clone. The V and J genes are TRBV7-9 and TRBJ1-5, with unresolved D. Trimming cost V 1 base and J 5 bases, with 3 bases left between them. The CDR3 sequence is 12 residues long. Germline loops: CDR1 SEHNR, CDR2 FQNEAQ (reference sequence). The CDR3 region has the DNA TGTGCCAGCAGCTTAGGGGATCAGCCCCAGCATTTT. Its translation is CASSLGDQPQHF.

This clone was recorded only once. V is TRBV5-1 and J is TRBJ2-5; TRBD2 is a possible D gene (5 bases). Germline lookup yields CDR1 SGHRS and CDR2 YFSETQ. V was clipped by 3 bases and J by 2 bases, with 14 bases between them. The CDR3 is made up of 15 amino acids. The DNA of the CDR3 is TGCGCCAGCAGCTCCCTTGTTACGGGGCAAGAGACCCAGTACTTC. Residues: CASSSLVTGQETQYF.

The rearrangement links TRBV9 to TRBJ1-2; 7 nucleotides match TRBD1. CDR1 is SGDLS and CDR2 is YYNGEE in the germline V gene. CDR3 length: 15 amino acids. V lost 3 bases to trimming and J lost 7 bases; unmatched junction nucleotides: 12. In nucleotides, the CDR3 is TGTGCCAGCAGCGCTTCAGGGGGGAGCGTAGGTGGCTACACCTTC. Protein product: CASSASGGSVGGYTF. Variable domain in full (rest from reference TRBV9 and TRBJ1-2): DSGVTQTPKHLITATGQRVTLRCSPRSGDLSVYWYQQSLDQGLQFLIQYYNGEERAKGNILERFSAQQFPDLHSELNLSSLELGDSALYFCASSASGGSVGGYTFGSGTRLTVV.

The genes are TRBV4-2 and TRBJ2-7; the match to TRBD2 covers 11 bases. Germline CDR1 and CDR2: LGHNA and YNFKEQ. The J segment lost 2 bases and the V segment lost 3 bases, leaving 3 bases of the junction unmatched. The CDR3 loop spans 15 amino acids. The CDR3 nucleotides read TGTGCCAGCAGCCACGGGACTAGCGGTACCTACGAGCAGTACTTC. It translates to CASSHGTSGTYEQYF.

The chain is built from TRBV15 and TRBJ1-1; TRBD1 matches 7 bases. V shed 0 bases, J shed 1 base, and the junction held 2 bases outside the gene matches. CDR1 is LNHNV and CDR2 is YYDKDF in the germline V gene (reference sequence). This CDR3 spans 15 amino acids. The CDR3: CATSREKGANTEAFF. The CDR3 nucleotides are TGTGCCACCAGCAGAGAGAAGGGGGCGAACACTGAAGCTTTCTTT.

The V and J genes are TRBV4-2 and TRBJ1-1; maybe TRBD1 (6 bases). Germline V gives CDR1 LGHNA, CDR2 YNFKEQ. The CDR3 runs to 14 residues. Trimming stripped 4 bases from V and 1 base from J, with 10 bases between. CDR3 protein: CASSRGQRNTEAFF. The CDR3 DNA is TGTGCCAGCAGCCGTGGACAGCGGAACACTGAAGCTTTCTTT.

The chain employs TRBV6-1 and TRBJ1-1; D uncertain. Looked up from germline, CDR1 is MNHNS and CDR2 is SASEGT. The V end was cut by 6 bases, the J end by 6 bases, with 14 bases between. There are 13 residues in the CDR3. The CDR3 sequence is CASSRFVGAEAFF. As DNA, the CDR3 is TGTGCCAGCAGCCGATTTGTTGGGGCTGAAGCTTTCTTT.

This chain connects TRBV7-3 to TRBJ1-1, with TRBD1 matching 7 bases. Per germline, CDR1 SGHTA and CDR2 FQGTGA. The CDR3 totals 14 residues. The J segment lost 7 bases and the V segment lost 5 bases, leaving 10 bases of the junction unmatched. The CDR3, as DNA: TGTGCCAGCAGCCCCGGCGGGGACAGCAATGAAGCTTTCTTT. It codes for CASSPGGDSNEAFF.

This chain connects TRBV18 to TRBJ2-5, with D perhaps given as TRBD1 or TRBD2 (5 bases each). Germline CDR1 and CDR2: KGHSH and LQKENI. The CDR3 is made up of 15 amino acids. The V and J ends lost 0 bases and 2 bases respectively, with 10 bases between them. For the CDR3, the DNA is TGTGCCAGCTCACCACCGGGGCGGGCTCAAGAGACCCAGTACTTC. Its translation: CASSPPGRAQETQYF.

The genes are TRBV4-1 and TRBJ2-1; 10 bases are a match to TRBD2. The V segment lost 1 base and the J segment 11 bases; nucleotides outside the gene matches: 11. The germline V gene has CDR1 MGHRA and CDR2 YSYEKL. This CDR3 contains 16 residues. CDR3 coding DNA: TGCGCCAGCAGCCAAGTCGAACAACTAGCGGGAAATAAGCAGTTCTTC. Amino acid sequence: CASSQVEQLAGNKQFF.

The J gene is TRBJ1-3, the V gene TRBV28; 9 bases are a match to TRBD1. Germline V CDR1 and CDR2: MDHEN, SYDVKM. V lost 4 bases, J lost 2 bases, and 6 bases stayed unmatched. The CDR3 is made up of 16 amino acids. The CDR3 nucleotides are TGTGCCAGCAGTTCCCGCGGACAGGGGCCTGGAAACACCATATATTTT. It yields the protein CASSSRGQGPGNTIYF.

V and J are TRBV5-4 and TRBJ2-5; D is undetermined. Germline values: CDR1 SGHNT, CDR2 YYREEE (reference sequence). Trimming removed 2 bases at V and 4 bases at J, with 9 bases between. The CDR3 consists of 13 residues. This CDR3 reads CASSLVDGETQYF. The CDR3 DNA reads as TGTGCCAGCAGCTTAGTTGATGGAGAGACCCAGTACTTC. The full variable domain, its missing parts supplied by reference TRBV5-4 and TRBJ2-5, is ETGVTQSPTHLIKTRGQQVTLRCSSQSGHNTVSWYQQALGQGPQFIFQYYREEENGRGNFPPRFSGLQFPNYSSELNVNALELDDSALYLCASSLVDGETQYFGPGTRLLVL.

Here the CDR3 reads CASSDPFATGRTEAFF. DNA for the CDR3: TGTGCCAGCAGTGACCCTTTTGCCACAGGGAGGACTGAAGCTTTCTTT. The chain has TRBV6-1 and TRBJ1-1; D might be TRBD1 (6 bases). The CDR3 is made up of 16 amino acids. The germline gives CDR1 MNHNS, CDR2 SASEGT. Trimming pared 3 bases from V and 5 bases from J, leaving 19 bases between.